These T cell receptor beta chains were read from a single sample in a study of cytomegalovirus exposure and HLA in healthy donors. Profiling relied on immunoSEQ multiplex PCR, and the TCRdb table lists in-frame clones only, not all of them. This table has approximately 100,000 clones, 71% appearing once. The sample was PBMCs. All receptors come from a female donor in good health and CMV-seronegative. The CDR3 runs from the conserved cysteine through the conserved F or W. The D gene is left open where the match is weak. A clone size is listed for some rows: how often the clone was seen (once, few, many), or a class if it is expanded.

V: TRBV14; D: NA; size: NA; J: TRBJ2-1; DNA: TGTGCCAGCAGCCACCCCAGGGATAGCTCCTACAATGAGCAGTTCTTC; CDR3: CASSHPRDSSYNEQFF
V: TRBV30; D: TRBD1; size: NA; J: TRBJ1-1; DNA: TGTGCCTGGAGTGTATGGGACAGGGGGCGCGGCACTGAAGCTTTCTTT; CDR3: CAWSVWDRGRGTEAFF
V: TRBV9; D: NA; size: NA; J: TRBJ2-5; DNA: TGTGCCAGCAGCGTGGGGAGTGTCGGAGTGACCCAGTACTTC; CDR3: CASSVGSVGVTQYF
V: TRBV6-1; D: NA; size: NA; J: TRBJ2-3; DNA: TGTGCCAGCAGTGAAGGGAGAGTTCTCGGCACAGATACGCAGTATTTT; CDR3: CASSEGRVLGTDTQYF
V: TRBV4-2; D: TRBD2; size: NA; J: TRBJ2-5; DNA: TGTGCCAGCAGCCAAGTTGGGGGACTAGCGGCCCAAGAGACCCAGTACTTC; CDR3: CASSQVGGLAAQETQYF
V: TRBV4-1; D: NA; size: NA; J: TRBJ1-6; DNA: TGCGCCAGCAGCCAAGTGGATATGGGGCTTACTTCTAGTTCACCCCTCCACTTT; CDR3: CASSQVDMGLTSSSPLHF
V: TRBV19; D: TRBD2; size: NA; J: TRBJ2-5; DNA: TGTGCCAGTAGTAGACACCCGGGTACTAGCGGGCAAGAGACCCAGTACTTC; CDR3: CASSRHPGTSGQETQYF
V: TRBV5-1; D: TRBD2; size: NA; J: TRBJ2-5; DNA: TGCGCCAGCAGTTCTAGCGGCGTGGAGACCCAGTACTTC; CDR3: CASSSSGVETQYF
V: TRBV9; D: TRBD2; size: few; J: TRBJ2-1; DNA: TGTGCCAGCAGCGTAGGGGGGAGGGGCGAGCAGTTCTTC; CDR3: CASSVGGRGEQFF
V: TRBV2; D: NA; size: NA; J: TRBJ1-2; DNA: TGTGCCAGCGTCAGGGCTAGGGACTATGGCTACACCTTC; CDR3: CASVRARDYGYTF
V: TRBV30; D: NA; size: NA; J: TRBJ1-5; DNA: TGTGCCTGGAGTCATAGGGGTAATCAGCCCCAGCATTTT; CDR3: CAWSHRGNQPQHF
V: TRBV5-4; D: NA; size: NA; J: TRBJ1-4; DNA: TGTGCCAGCAGCTCCCCAGGGGAGGGCTCGATTTTT; CDR3: CASSSPGEGSIF
V: TRBV27; D: TRBD2; size: NA; J: TRBJ2-1; DNA: TGTGCCAGCAGTTTAAGAGCGGGAGCCTTATACAATGAGCAGTTCTTC; CDR3: CASSLRAGALYNEQFF
V: TRBV5-1; D: TRBD1; size: NA; J: TRBJ2-7; DNA: TGCGCCAGCAGCTTCCGAGGACAGGGTAGCTCCCTCTACGAGCAGTACTTC; CDR3: CASSFRGQGSSLYEQYF